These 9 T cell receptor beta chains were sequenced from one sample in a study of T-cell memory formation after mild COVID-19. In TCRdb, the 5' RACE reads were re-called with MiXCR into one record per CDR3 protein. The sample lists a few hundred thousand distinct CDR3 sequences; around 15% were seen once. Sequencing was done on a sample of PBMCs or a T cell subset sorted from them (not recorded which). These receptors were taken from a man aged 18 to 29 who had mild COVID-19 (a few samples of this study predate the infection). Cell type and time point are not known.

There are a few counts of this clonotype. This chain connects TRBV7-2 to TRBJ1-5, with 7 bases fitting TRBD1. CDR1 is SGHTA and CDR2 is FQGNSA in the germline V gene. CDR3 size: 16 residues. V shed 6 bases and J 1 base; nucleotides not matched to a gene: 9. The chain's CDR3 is CASSYSPGQSNQPQHF. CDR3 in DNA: TGTGCCAGCAGTTATAGTCCGGGACAGAGCAATCAGCCCCAGCATTTT.

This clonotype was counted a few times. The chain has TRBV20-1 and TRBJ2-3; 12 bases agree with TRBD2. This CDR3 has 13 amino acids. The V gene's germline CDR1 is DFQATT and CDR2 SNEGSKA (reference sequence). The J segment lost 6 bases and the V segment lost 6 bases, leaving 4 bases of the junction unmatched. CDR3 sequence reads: CSARTSGEDTQYF. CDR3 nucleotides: TGCAGTGCCCGGACTAGCGGGGAGGATACGCAGTATTTT.

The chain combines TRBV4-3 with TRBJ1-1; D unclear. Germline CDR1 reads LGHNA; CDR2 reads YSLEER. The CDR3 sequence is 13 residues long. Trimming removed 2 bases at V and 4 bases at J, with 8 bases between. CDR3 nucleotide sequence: TGCGCCAGCAGCCAATCGGGGAGCACTGAAGCTTTCTTT. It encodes CASSQSGSTEAFF.

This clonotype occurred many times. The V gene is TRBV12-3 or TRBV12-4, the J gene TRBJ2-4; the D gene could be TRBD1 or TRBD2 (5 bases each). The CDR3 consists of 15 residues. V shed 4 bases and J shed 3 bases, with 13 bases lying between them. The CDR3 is CASSWRGVDKNIQYF. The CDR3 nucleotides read TGTGCCAGCAGTTGGAGAGGGGTTGACAAAAACATTCAGTACTTC.

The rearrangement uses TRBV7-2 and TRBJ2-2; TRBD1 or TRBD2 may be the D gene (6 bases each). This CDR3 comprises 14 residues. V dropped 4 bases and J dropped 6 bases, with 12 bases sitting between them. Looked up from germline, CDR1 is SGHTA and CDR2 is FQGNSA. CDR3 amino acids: CASSWRDIAGELFF. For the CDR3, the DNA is TGTGCCAGCAGCTGGAGGGACATCGCCGGGGAGCTGTTTTTT. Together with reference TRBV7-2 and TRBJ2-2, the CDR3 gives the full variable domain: GAGVSQSPSNKVTEKGKDVELRCDPISGHTALYWYRQSLGQGLEFLIYFQGNSAPDKSGLPSDRFSAERTGGSVSTLTIQRTQQEDSAVYLCASSWRDIAGELFFGEGSRLTVL.

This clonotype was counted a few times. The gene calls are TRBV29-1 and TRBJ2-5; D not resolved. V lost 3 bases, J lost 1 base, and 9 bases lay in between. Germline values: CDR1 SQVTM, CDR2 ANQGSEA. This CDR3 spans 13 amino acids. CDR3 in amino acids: CSVESSAQETQYF. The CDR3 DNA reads TGCAGCGTTGAGTCGTCAGCCCAAGAGACCCAGTACTTC.

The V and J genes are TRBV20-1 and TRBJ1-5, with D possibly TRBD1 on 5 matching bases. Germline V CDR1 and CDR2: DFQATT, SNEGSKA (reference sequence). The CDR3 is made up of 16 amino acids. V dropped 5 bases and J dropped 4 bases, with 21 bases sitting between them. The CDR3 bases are TGCAGTGCTTCCCCGGGACTAAACGCTCGAAATCAGCCCCAGCATTTT. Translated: CSASPGLNARNQPQHF.

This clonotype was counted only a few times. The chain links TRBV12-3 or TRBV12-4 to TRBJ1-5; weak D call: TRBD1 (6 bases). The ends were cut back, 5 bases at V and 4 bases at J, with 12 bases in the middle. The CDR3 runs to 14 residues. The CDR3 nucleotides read TGTGCCAGCAGTCAAGGACAGCGAAATCAGCCCCAGCATTTT. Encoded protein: CASSQGQRNQPQHF.

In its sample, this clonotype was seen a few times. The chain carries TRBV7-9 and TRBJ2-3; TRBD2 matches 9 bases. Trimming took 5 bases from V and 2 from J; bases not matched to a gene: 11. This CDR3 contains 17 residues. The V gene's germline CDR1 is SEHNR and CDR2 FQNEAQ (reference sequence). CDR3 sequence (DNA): TGTGCCAGCAGCACGAATAGGCTAGCGGGGTCCACAGATACGCAGTATTTT. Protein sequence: CASSTNRLAGSTDTQYF.